This entry concerns a single T cell receptor beta chain. The sample belongs to a study of cytomegalovirus exposure and HLA in healthy donors. V dropped 4 bases and J dropped 3 bases, with 19 bases sitting between them. This CDR3 spans 16 amino acids. Germline assignment: CDR1 LGHNA and CDR2 YNFKEQ. The PCR had 60 Vbeta and 13 Jbeta primers. Measured with immunoSEQ multiplex PCR; TCRdb has only the in-frame clones, and not every one. The listing contains tens of thousands of clones. The sample consisted of PBMCs. V gene TRBV4-2 combines with J gene TRBJ2-7; possible D gene TRBD1, 6 bases. This receptor was obtained from a woman between 18 and 29 years old in good health and CMV-seronegative. CDR3 sequence (DNA): TGTGCCAGCAGCCCCACGTGGGGAGCAGGGGACTACGAGCAGTACTTC. Translation: CASSPTWGAGDYEQYF.